The sample holds one count of the clone carrying this T cell receptor (beta chain). V gave up 7 bases and J gave up 2 bases, with 12 bases separating them. The CDR3 runs to 14 residues. Germline V gene lookup returns CDR1 MNHEY and CDR2 SVGAGI. This sample was included in a study of blood T cell repertoires in COVID-19. Study-level background: The United States, Italy and Spain were the sources of the acute and convalescent COVID-19 samples. In each case, the material was cDNA or gDNA derived from T cells, B-cell-depleted T cells, or PBMCs.

Original methodology: How many nucleated cells were present was estimated from reference gene primer amplification. This table comes from immunoSEQ multiplex PCR, and its TCRdb copy is limited to in-frame clones, with some not included. The DNA gave D and trimming, while V, J and clone size come from that table. In the table there are 100,000 to 150,000 clones, approximately 85% of which are singletons. The clonotype was recovered from an elderly woman with acute or convalescent COVID-19. Sequenced: peripheral blood. This chain links TRBV6-5 with TRBJ1-5, with D perhaps TRBD1 (6 bases). The CDR3 spells CASKARGRNQPQHF. The CDR3 DNA reads TGTGCCAGCAAGGCCAGGGGTCGCAATCAGCCCCAGCATTTT.